This T cell receptor (beta chain) came from a study of CD8 T cells in Susac syndrome. CDR3 size: 15 residues. Trimming left V 1 base short and J 1 base short, with 10 bases between. CDR1 and CDR2 (germline): KGHSH, LQKENI. RNA totalling roughly 0.45 to 1 ug underwent reverse transcription with random hexamers. Coverage of TCR beta CDR3 amplification by immunoSEQ multiplex PCR extended to 54 Vbeta and 13 Jbeta. TCRdb reprocessed the immunoSEQ multiplex PCR reads via MiXCR and lists one record per CDR3 protein. The sample comprises around 71,000 distinct CDR3 sequences, approximately 93% of which are singletons, and over 0.12% rests with the top ten.

The origin of this receptor is a human donor with Susac syndrome. V usage is TRBV18 and J usage is TRBJ1-1; the D gene is possibly TRBD1 (5 bases). Sequenced material: CD4+ T cells from PBMCs. CDR3 DNA: TGTGCCAGCTCACCACTCCCCGACAGGAACACTGAAGCTTTCTTT. Protein: CASSPLPDRNTEAFF.